This T cell receptor beta chain was observed in a study of patients and donors after allogeneic stem cell transplantation. This clonotype was found a few times. Looked up from germline, CDR1 is SGHAT and CDR2 is FQNNGV. The CDR3 length is 13 residues. V was cut by 5 bases and J by 7 bases, with 11 bases left in between. TCRdb used MiXCR to reprocess the RT-PCR reads, holding one entry per CDR3 protein. Of more than 150,000 distinct CDR3 sequences detected, about a quarter appear once; the ten largest clones hold 26%. This TCR was recovered from a human donor who was either an allogeneic HSCT recipient or a stem cell or donor lymphocyte infusion donor (not recorded which). It is not recorded whose cells these are; they may come from a transplant donor. Sequencing used blood, either unsorted or a sorted T cell fraction (not recorded which). This chain uses TRBV11-2 with TRBJ1-4, with unresolved D. The CDR3: CASSPALAEKLFF. CDR3 in DNA: TGTGCCAGCAGCCCGGCACTGGCTGAAAAACTGTTTTTT. Based on the CDR3 plus reference TRBV11-2 and TRBJ1-4, the full variable domain is EAGVAQSPRYKIIEKRQSVAFWCNPISGHATLYWYQQILGQGPKLLIQFQNNGVVDDSQLPKDRFSAERLKGVDSTLKIQPAKLEDSAVYLCASSPALAEKLFFGSGTQLSVL.